Following are 7 T cell receptor beta chains from one sample sequenced in a study of blood T cells in healthy people across ages (dated by TCRdb to the mid-2010s). The library was produced with 5' RACE. The sequencing machine was an Illumina HiSeq 2500. A second PCR of roughly 7 to 11 cycles was run with a J-beta primer mix and a sample-barcoded 5' primer. TCRdb reprocessing: public reads trimmed at Q25 with fastp, clones called with MiXCR, in-frame beta chains kept. Identical CDR3 protein sequences are pooled into one entry, listed with their most common genes and DNA. This sample holds around 1.5 million distinct CDR3 sequences; about 32% were observed only once. About 11% of the sample is held by the ten biggest clonotypes. The specimen was blood. The source is a woman in her 30s in good health.

The chain employs TRBV5-1 and TRBJ1-2; D is ambiguous. V gave up 0 bases and J gave up 4 bases, with 16 bases separating them. The CDR3 extends over 16 amino acids. CDR1 and CDR2 (germline): SGHRS, YFSETQ. The CDR3 spells CASSLVSGGAGYGYTF. The CDR3 bases are TGCGCCAGCAGCTTGGTGTCCGGCGGAGCGGGCTATGGCTACACCTTC.

In its sample, this clonotype was seen many times. As DNA, the CDR3 is TGCAGCGTTGGGTGGGGGCGCGGGGAGACCCAGTACTTC. Its translation: CSVGWGRGETQYF. The V and J genes are TRBV29-1 and TRBJ2-5, with D possibly TRBD1 on 6 matching bases. The germline CDR1 and CDR2 sequences are SQVTM and ANQGSEA. The CDR3 length is 13 residues. Trimming cost V 4 bases and J 5 bases, with 14 bases left between them. Combining the CDR3 with reference TRBV29-1 and TRBJ2-5 gives the whole variable domain SAVISQKPSRDICQRGTSLTIQCQVDSQVTMMFWYRQQPGQSLTLIATANQGSEATYESGFVIDKFPISRPNLTFSTLTVSNMSPEDSSIYLCSVGWGRGETQYFGPGTRLLVL.

In its sample, this clonotype was seen many times. The rearrangement joins TRBV29-1 to TRBJ2-7, with D possibly matching TRBD1 (8 bases). The CDR3 runs to 12 residues. The germline gives CDR1 SQVTM, CDR2 ANQGSEA. V was shortened by 4 bases and J by 5 bases, with 12 bases between the two germline ends. Here the CDR3 DNA reads TGCAGCGTTGCACAGGGGGGGGACGAGCAGTACTTC. Amino acid sequence: CSVAQGGDEQYF.

This clonotype was seen only a few times. The chain combines TRBV10-3 with TRBJ2-3; TRBD2 matches 9 bases. The CDR3 covers 15 residues. The V and J ends lost 10 bases and 7 bases, in that order; junction bases with no gene match: 15. Germline CDR1 ENHRY, CDR2 SYGVKD. As DNA, the CDR3 is TGTGCCAACGCCGGGACTAGCAGACCTTCAAATACGCAGTATTTT. Translated, it gives CANAGTSRPSNTQYF.

Turning to this clonotype: One junction end disagrees with the germline gene, perhaps due to a read error. The rearrangement joins TRBV11-2 to TRBJ2-1, with TRBD1 matching over 9 bases. Per germline, CDR1 SGHAT and CDR2 FQNNGV. This CDR3 contains 18 residues. CDR3 in DNA: TGTGCCAGTAGCTTAGTTTTCGGAACAGGGGGCTCCTACAATGGGCAGTTCTTC. Amino acid sequence: CASSLVFGTGGSYNGQFF.

The CDR3 coding sequence is TGTGCCAGCAGCGTGAGAGGGGAAAATGAGCAGTTCTTC. Translation gives CASSVRGENEQFF. The chain recombines TRBV9 with TRBJ2-1; D is possibly TRBD1 or TRBD2 (5 bases each). The CDR3 is made up of 13 amino acids. V lost 2 bases, J lost 7 bases, and 10 bases lay in between. Looked up from germline, CDR1 is SGDLS and CDR2 is YYNGEE.

Only one count was recorded for this clonotype. The chain is built from TRBV9 and TRBJ2-3, with 9 positions matching TRBD2. The CDR3 is 16 residues long. V shed 0 bases and J 6 bases; nucleotides not matched to a gene: 8. Germline V gene sequence: CDR1 SGDLS, CDR2 YYNGEE. The CDR3 loop is CASSVGVAGVADTQYF. CDR3 DNA sequence: TGTGCCAGCAGCGTAGGTGTAGCGGGAGTAGCGGATACGCAGTATTTT.